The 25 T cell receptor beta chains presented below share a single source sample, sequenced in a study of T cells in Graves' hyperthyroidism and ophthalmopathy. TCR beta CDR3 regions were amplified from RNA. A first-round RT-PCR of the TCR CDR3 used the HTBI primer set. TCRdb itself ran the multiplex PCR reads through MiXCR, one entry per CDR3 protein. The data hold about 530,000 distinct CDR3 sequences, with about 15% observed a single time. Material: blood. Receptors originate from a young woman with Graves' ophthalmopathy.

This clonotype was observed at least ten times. CDR3 nucleotides: TGTGCCAGCAGTCCAGACGGCCTCTATGGCTACACCTTC. Its protein product is CASSPDGLYGYTF. This chain joins TRBV28 and TRBJ1-2, with D hard to call. Trimming stripped 5 bases from V and 4 bases from J, with 11 bases between. The CDR3 covers 13 residues. Germline lookup yields CDR1 MDHEN and CDR2 SYDVKM.

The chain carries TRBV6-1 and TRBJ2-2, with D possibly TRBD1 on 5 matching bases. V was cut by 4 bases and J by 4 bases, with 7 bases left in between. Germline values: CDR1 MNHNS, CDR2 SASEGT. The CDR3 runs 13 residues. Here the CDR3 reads CASSAQGTGELFF. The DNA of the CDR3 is TGTGCCAGCAGTGCGCAGGGCACCGGGGAGCTGTTTTTT.

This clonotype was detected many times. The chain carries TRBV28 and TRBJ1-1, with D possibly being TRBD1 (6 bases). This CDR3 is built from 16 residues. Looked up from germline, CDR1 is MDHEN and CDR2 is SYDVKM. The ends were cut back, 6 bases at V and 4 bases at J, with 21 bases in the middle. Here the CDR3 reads CASRSYLTGLSTEAFF. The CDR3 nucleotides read TGTGCCAGCAGGAGCTACTTAACAGGGTTAAGCACTGAAGCTTTCTTT.

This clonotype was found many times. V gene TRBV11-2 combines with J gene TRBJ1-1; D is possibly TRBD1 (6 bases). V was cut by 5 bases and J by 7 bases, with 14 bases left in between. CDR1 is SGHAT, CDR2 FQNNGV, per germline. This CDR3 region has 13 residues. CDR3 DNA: TGTGCCAGCAGCCGAGAAACAGGGATTGAAGCTTTCTTT. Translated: CASSRETGIEAFF.

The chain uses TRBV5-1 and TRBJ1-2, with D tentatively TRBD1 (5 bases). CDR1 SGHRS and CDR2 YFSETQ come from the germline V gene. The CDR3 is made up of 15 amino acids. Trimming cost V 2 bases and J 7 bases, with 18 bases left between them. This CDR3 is CASSLGDGLGSGYTF. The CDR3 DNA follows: TGCGCCAGCAGCTTAGGGGACGGCTTGGGTTCTGGCTACACCTTC.

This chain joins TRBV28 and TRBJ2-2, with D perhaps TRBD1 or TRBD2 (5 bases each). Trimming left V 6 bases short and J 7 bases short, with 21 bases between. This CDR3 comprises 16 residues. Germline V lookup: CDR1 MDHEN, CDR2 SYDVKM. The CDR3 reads CASSSSGRGYDGELFF. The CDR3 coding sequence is TGTGCCAGCAGCTCTTCGGGACGCGGATATGACGGGGAGCTGTTTTTT.

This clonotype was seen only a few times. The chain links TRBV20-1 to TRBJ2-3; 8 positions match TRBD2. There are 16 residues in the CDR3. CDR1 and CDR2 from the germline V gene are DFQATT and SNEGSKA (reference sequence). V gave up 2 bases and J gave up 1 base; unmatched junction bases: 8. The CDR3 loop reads CSARRSGGLGTDTQYF. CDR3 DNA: TGCAGTGCTAGACGGTCGGGGGGGCTGGGCACAGATACGCAGTATTTT.

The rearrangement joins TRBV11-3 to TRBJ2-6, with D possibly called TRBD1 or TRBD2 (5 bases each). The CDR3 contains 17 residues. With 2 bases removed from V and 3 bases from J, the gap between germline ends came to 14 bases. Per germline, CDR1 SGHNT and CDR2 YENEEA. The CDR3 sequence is CASSLSRGVGGANVLTF. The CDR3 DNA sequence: TGTGCCAGCAGCTTATCTCGAGGGGTTGGTGGGGCCAACGTCCTGACTTTC.

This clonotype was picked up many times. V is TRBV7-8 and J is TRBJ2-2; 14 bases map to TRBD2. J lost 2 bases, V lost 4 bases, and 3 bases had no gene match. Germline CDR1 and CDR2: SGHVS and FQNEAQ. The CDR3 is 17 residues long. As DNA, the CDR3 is TGTGCCAGCAGCTCGACTAGCGGGGGGGCAAACACCGGGGAGCTGTTTTTT. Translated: CASSSTSGGANTGELFF.

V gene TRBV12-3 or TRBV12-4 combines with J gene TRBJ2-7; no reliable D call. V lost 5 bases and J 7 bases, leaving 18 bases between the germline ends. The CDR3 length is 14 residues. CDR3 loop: CASSPGTVPLEQYF. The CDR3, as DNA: TGTGCCAGCAGTCCCGGCACGGTCCCTCTAGAGCAGTACTTC.

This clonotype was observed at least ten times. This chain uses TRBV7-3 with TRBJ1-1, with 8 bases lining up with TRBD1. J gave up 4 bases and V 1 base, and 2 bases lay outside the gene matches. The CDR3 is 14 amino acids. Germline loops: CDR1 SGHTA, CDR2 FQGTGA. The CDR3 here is CASSLSQGATEAFF. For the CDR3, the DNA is TGTGCCAGCAGCTTAAGTCAGGGGGCCACTGAAGCTTTCTTT.

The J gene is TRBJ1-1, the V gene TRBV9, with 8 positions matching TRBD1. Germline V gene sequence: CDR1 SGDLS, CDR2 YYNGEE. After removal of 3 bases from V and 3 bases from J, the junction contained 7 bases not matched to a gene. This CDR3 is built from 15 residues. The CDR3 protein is CASSASGGAYTEAFF. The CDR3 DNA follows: TGTGCCAGCAGCGCATCAGGGGGCGCCTACACTGAAGCTTTCTTT.

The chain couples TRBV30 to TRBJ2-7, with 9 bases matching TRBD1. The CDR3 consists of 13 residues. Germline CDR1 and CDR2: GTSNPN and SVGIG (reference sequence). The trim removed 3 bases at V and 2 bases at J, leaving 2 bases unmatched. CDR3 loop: CAWSTGGAYEQYF. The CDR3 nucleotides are TGTGCCTGGAGCACAGGGGGCGCCTACGAGCAGTACTTC. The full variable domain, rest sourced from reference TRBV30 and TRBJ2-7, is SQTIHQWPATLVQPVGSPLSLECTVEGTSNPNLYWYRQAAGRGLQLLFYSVGIGQISSEVPQNLSASRPQDRQFILSSKKLLLSDSGFYLCAWSTGGAYEQYFGPGTRLTVT.

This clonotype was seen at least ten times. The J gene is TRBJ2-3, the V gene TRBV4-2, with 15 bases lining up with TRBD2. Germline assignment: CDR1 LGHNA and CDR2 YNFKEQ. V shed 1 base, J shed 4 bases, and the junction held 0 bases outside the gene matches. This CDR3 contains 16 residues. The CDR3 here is CASSQGTSGGADTQYF. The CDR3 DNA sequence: TGTGCCAGCAGCCAAGGGACTAGCGGGGGGGCAGATACGCAGTATTTT.

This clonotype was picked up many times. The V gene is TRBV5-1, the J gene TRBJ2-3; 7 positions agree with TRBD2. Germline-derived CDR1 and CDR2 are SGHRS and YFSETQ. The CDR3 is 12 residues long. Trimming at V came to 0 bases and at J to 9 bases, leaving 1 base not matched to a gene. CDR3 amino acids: CASSLVGGTQYF. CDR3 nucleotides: TGCGCCAGCAGCTTGGTGGGGGGGACGCAGTATTTT.

The CDR3: CSVGLGPGYTF. CDR3 nucleotides: TGCAGCGTTGGGTTAGGGCCTGGCTACACCTTC. The gene calls are TRBV29-1 and TRBJ1-2, with D unclear. Germline V gene sequence: CDR1 SQVTM, CDR2 ANQGSEA. The CDR3 spans 11 residues. The V gene lost 4 bases and the J gene lost 7 bases, with 10 bases spanning the gap.

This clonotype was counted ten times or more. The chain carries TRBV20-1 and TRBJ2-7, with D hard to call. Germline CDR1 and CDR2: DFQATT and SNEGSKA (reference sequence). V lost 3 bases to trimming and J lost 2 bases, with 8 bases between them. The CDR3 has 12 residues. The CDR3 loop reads CSARGIAYEQYF. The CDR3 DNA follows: TGCAGTGCTAGGGGTATAGCCTACGAGCAGTACTTC.

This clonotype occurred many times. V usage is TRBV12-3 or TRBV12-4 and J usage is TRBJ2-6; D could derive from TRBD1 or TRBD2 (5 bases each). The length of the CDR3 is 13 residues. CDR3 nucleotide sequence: TGTGTTTCAGGGAGCTCTGGGGCCAACGTCCTGACTTTC. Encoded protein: CVSGSSGANVLTF.

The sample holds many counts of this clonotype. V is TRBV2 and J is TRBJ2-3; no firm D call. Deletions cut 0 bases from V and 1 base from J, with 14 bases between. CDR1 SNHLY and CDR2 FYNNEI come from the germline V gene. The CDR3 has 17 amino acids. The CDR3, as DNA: TGTGCCAGCAGTGAAGCGCTTCGGGCCCGGGGCACAGATACGCAGTATTTT. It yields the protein CASSEALRARGTDTQYF.

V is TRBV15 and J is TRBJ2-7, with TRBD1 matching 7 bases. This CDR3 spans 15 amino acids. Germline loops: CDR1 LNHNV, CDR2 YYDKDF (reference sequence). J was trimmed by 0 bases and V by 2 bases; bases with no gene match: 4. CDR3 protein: CATSRPQGSSYEQYF. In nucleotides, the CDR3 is TGTGCCACCAGCAGACCACAGGGGAGCTCCTACGAGCAGTACTTC.

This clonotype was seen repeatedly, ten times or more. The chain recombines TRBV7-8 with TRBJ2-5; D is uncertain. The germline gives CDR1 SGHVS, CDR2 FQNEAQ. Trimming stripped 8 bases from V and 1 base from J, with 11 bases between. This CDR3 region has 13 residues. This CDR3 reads CASARGSQETQYF. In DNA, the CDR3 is TGTGCCAGCGCCCGTGGTAGCCAAGAGACCCAGTACTTC.

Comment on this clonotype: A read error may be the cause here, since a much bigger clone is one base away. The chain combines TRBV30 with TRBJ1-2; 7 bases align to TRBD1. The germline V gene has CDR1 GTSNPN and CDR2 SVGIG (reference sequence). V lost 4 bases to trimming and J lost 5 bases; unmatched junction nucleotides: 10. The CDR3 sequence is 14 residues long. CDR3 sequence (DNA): TGTGCCTGGACGATGCCGGGACAGAAATATGGCTACACCTTC. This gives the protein CAWTMPGQKYGYTF.

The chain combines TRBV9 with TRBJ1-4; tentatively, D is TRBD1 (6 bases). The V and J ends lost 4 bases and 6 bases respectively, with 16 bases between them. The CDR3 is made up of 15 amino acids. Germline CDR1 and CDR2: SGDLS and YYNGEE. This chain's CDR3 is CASSPRGAAYEKLFF. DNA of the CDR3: TGTGCCAGCAGCCCCCGGGGGGCAGCTTATGAAAAACTGTTTTTT.

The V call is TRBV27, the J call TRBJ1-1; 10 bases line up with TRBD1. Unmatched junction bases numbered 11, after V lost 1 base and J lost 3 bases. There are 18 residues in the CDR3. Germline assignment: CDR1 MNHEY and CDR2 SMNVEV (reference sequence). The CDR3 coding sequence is TGTGCCAGCAGTTTATATTCATTGGACAGGGGGATGGACACTGAAGCTTTCTTT. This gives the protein CASSLYSLDRGMDTEAFF.

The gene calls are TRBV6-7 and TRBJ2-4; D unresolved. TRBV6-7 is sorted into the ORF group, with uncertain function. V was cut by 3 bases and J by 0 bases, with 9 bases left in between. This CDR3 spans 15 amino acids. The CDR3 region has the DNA TGTGCCAGCAGTTATACTGGCCTAGCCAAAAACATTCAGTACTTC. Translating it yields CASSYTGLAKNIQYF.